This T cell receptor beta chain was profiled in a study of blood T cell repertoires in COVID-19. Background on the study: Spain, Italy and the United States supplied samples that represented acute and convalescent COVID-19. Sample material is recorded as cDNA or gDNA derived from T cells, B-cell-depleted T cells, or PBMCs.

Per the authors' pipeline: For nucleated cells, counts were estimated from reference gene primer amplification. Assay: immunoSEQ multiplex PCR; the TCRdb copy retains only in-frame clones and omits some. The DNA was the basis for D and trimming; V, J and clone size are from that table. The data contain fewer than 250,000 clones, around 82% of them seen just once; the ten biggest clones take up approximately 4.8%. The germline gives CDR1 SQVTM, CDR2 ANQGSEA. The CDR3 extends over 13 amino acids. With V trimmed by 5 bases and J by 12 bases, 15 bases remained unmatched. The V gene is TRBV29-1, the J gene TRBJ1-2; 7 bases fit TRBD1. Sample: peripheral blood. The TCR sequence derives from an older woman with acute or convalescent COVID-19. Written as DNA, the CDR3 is TGCAGCGTTTCGCCGGGGACAGCCGTCAGGGACACCTTC. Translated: CSVSPGTAVRDTF.